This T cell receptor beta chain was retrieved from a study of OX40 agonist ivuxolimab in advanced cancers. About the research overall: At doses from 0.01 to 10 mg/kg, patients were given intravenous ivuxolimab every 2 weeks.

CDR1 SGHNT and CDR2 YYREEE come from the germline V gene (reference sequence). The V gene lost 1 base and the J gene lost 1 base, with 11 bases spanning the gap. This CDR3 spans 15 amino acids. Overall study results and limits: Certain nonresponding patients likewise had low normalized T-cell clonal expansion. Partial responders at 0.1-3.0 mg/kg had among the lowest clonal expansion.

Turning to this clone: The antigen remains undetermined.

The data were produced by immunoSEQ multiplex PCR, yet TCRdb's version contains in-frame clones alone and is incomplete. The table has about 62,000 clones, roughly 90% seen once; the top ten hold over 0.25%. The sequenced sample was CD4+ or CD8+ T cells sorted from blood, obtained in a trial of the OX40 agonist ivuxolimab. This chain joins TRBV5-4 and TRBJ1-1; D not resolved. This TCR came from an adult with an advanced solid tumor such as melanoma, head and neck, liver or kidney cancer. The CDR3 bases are TGTGCCAGCAGCTTGAGTGGACCCTCGAACACTGAAGCTTTCTTT. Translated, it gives CASSLSGPSNTEAFF.